In this sample, the clone carrying this TCR beta chain turned up once. Its cognate antigen is unknown. The ends lost 5 bases at V and 5 bases at J; junction bases unmatched: 4. Germline-derived CDR1 and CDR2 are PRHDT and FYEKMQ (reference sequence). This CDR3 contains 13 residues. The PCR employed 60 Vbeta primers together with 13 Jbeta primers. Measured with immunoSEQ multiplex PCR; TCRdb has only the in-frame clones, and not every one. This table holds 120,000 or so clones, around 72% found once. These data are taken from a study of cytomegalovirus exposure and HLA in healthy donors. As for the study in general: Around 86 million unique TCRs, all from HLA-typed donors, were included in an early release of the data.

Whole-study findings and limits: Another analysis was done later, and it associated 16,951 TCR beta sequences with HLA alleles at 0.05 false discovery rate.

The receptor comes from a woman between 50 and 59 years old in good health and CMV-seropositive. The sample consisted of PBMCs. The genes are TRBV13 and TRBJ1-2; 8 positions agree with TRBD1. CDR3 amino acids: CASSEQGVYGYTF. As DNA, the CDR3 is TGTGCCAGCAGCGAACAGGGGGTATATGGCTACACCTTC.